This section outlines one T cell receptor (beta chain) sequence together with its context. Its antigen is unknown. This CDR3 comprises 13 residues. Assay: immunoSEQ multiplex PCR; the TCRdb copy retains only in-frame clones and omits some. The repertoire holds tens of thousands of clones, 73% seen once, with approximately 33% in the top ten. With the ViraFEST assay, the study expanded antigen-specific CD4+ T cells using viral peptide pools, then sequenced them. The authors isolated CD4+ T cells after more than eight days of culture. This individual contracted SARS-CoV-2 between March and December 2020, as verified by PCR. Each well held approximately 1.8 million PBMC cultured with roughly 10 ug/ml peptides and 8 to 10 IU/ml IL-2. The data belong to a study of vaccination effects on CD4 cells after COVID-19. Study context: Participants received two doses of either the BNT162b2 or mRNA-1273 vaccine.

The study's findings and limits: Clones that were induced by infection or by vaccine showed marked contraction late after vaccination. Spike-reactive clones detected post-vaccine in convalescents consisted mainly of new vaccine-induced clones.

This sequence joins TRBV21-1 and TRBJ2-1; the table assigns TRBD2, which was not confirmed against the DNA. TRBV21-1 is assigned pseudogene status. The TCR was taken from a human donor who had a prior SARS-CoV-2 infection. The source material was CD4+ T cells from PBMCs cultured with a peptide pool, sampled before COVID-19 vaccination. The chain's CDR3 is CASALGGRNEQFF. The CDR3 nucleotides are TGTGCCAGCGCCCTGGGAGGGAGAAATGAGCAGTTCTTC.